This TCR beta chain was identified during a study of cytomegalovirus exposure and HLA in healthy donors. For the study at large: The Caucasian-associated ancestry cluster held more than 80% of 398 genotyped donors.

This CDR3 has 14 amino acids. Germline V gives CDR1 GTSNPN, CDR2 SVGIG (reference sequence). Germline trimming cut 3 bases from V and 6 bases from J; bases unmatched to any gene: 7. Study findings and constraints: Cytomegalovirus association was assigned to about 150 TCR beta chains. A later analysis revealed that TCR association rates differed between HLA loci, peaking at DRB1 and bottoming out at HLA-C.

The PCR employed 60 Vbeta primers together with 13 Jbeta primers. Assay: immunoSEQ multiplex PCR; the TCRdb copy retains only in-frame clones and omits some. The table records approximately 210,000 clones, approximately 79% of them present only once. Healthy bone marrow donors made up the donor group. In the case of this clone: What it recognizes is unknown.

This clonotype was sampled from a male donor in good health and CMV-seronegative. Sequencing input: PBMCs. The chain recombines TRBV30 with TRBJ1-3, with TRBD1 matching 8 bases. The CDR3 sequence is CAWSFGQGENTIYF. The CDR3 nucleotides read TGTGCCTGGAGCTTCGGACAGGGAGAAAACACCATATATTTT.